This TCR beta chain was profiled in a study of beta chain features in type 1 diabetes. Study conclusions and caveats: The similarity of naive, central memory and Treg TCRB repertoires appeared greater among patients than among healthy donors.

Sequenced material consisted of expressed TCRB transcripts (all of the isolated RNA was reverse transcribed). Reads from naive, central memory and regulatory T cell samples averaged about 3.9 million. Repertoires were generated with immunoSEQ multiplex PCR, while TCRdb's copy carries only in-frame clones and drops some. The table shows 400,000 to 500,000 clones, with roughly 13% occurring only once. Only a few counts were recorded for this clone. Its antigen is still unknown. This CDR3 has 14 amino acids. The germline V gene encodes CDR1 SGHNT and CDR2 YYREEE (reference sequence). V lost 4 bases and J 8 bases, leaving 16 bases between the germline ends. One heparinised draw of blood, averaging roughly 120 mL, came from each donor.

This sequence was found in a man in his thirties or forties in good health. This chain uses TRBV5-4 with TRBJ2-1; tentatively, D is TRBD1 or TRBD2 (6 bases each). Sequencing was done on a sample of naive CD4+ T cells from blood. The chain's CDR3 is CASSLRGTGDEQFF. In DNA, the CDR3 is TGTGCCAGCAGCCTGAGGGGGACGGGAGATGAGCAGTTCTTC.